This TCR beta chain emerged from a study of cytomegalovirus exposure and HLA in healthy donors. Whole-study results and caveats: Most subjects had HLA-A and HLA-B alleles reportedly predicted accurately by TCR beta sequences.

The primer mix had 60 Vbeta and 13 Jbeta primers. Generated by immunoSEQ multiplex PCR, the TCRdb table keeps only in-frame clones and is missing some. The profile shows 250,000 or so clones, around 80% of them singletons. About this clone itself: The antigen remains undetermined.

From germline, CDR1 is SEHNR and CDR2 FQNEAQ (reference sequence). This CDR3 is 16 amino acids long. Trimming at V came to 5 bases and at J to 2 bases, leaving 12 bases not matched to a gene. Sequenced input: PBMCs. This clonotype was obtained from a woman aged 60-75 years in good health and CMV-seropositive. The chain recombines TRBV7-9 with TRBJ2-7; 7 bases are shared with TRBD1. The CDR3 bases are TGTGCCAGCAGCCAAGATGCCACGGGACAGACCTACGAGCAGTACTTC. Translated, it gives CASSQDATGQTYEQYF.